Listed below are T cell receptor beta chains from one sample, sequenced in a study of control samples from healthy donors and cancer patients. Measured with immunoSEQ multiplex PCR; TCRdb has only the in-frame clones, and not every one. The sample has under 85,000 clones, 84% seen once; the top ten hold 2.5% to 3%. Sequenced sample: PBMCs. These receptors were taken from a woman between 45 and 60 years old with lung cancer. CDR3s include the opening cysteine and the closing phenylalanine or tryptophan. The order of the fields is D gene, clone size, J gene, V gene, CDR3 DNA, CDR3 protein. The D gene is left open where the match is weak. Clone size is given for some rows only: seen once, a few or many times, or a class if the clone is expanded.

>-|-|TRBJ1-2|TRBV2
TGTGCCAGCAGTGAGCAGGGTCCCTATGGCTACACCTTC
CASSEQGPYGYTF
>-|-|TRBJ2-3|TRBV4-3
TGCGCCAGCAGCCAAGATCCCTGGGACACGCAGTATTTT
CASSQDPWDTQYF
>TRBD1|-|TRBJ2-7|TRBV7-3
TGTGCCAGCAGCTTAACCGGGACAGGTTTTTACGAGCAGTACTTC
CASSLTGTGFYEQYF
>-|-|TRBJ1-1|TRBV12-5
TGTGCTAGTGGTTTGGTACCATACAGGGCTCGTAACCCAAACACTGAAGCTTTCTTT
CASGLVPYRARNPNTEAFF
>TRBD2|few|TRBJ2-3|TRBV9
TGTGCCAGCAGCCCCCGAAGCGGGAGTAGCACAGATACGCAGTATTTT
CASSPRSGSSTDTQYF
>TRBD1|-|TRBJ2-5|TRBV11-3
TGTGCCAGCAGCCCCGGGACAGGGGGCCAAGAGACCCAGTACTTC
CASSPGTGGQETQYF
>TRBD1|-|TRBJ2-6|TRBV11-2
TGTGCCAGCAGCTTAATTCGGGGACAGCCCCTCTCTGGGGCCAACGTCCTGACTTTC
CASSLIRGQPLSGANVLTF
>-|few|TRBJ1-2|TRBV6-5
TGTGCCAGCAGTTTAAGACAGGAGGCCTATGGCTACACCTTC
CASSLRQEAYGYTF
>-|few|TRBJ2-5|TRBV19
TGTGCCAGTAGTATGGGAGAGACCCAGTACTTC
CASSMGETQYF
>-|-|TRBJ2-7|TRBV5-4
TGTGCCAGCAGCCCGGTGATGGGGGAGATGACGGACGAGCAGTACTTC
CASSPVMGEMTDEQYF
>-|-|TRBJ1-2|TRBV4-3
TGCGCCAGCAGCCAAGATGGAAGGGAGCCCCATGGCTACACCTTC
CASSQDGREPHGYTF
>TRBD2|-|TRBJ2-1|TRBV2
TGTGCCAGCAGAGGGACTAGCGGGGGGAGGGCCTACAATGAGCAGTTCTTC
CASRGTSGGRAYNEQFF
>TRBD2|-|TRBJ2-3|TRBV19
TGTGCCAGTAGTAGCGGACTAGCGGCAGATACGCAGTATTTT
CASSSGLAADTQYF
>-|-|TRBJ2-6|TRBV19
TGTGCCAGTAGTAGAAGGCGGGACGACTCTGGGGCCAACGTCCTGACTTTC
CASSRRRDDSGANVLTF
>-|-|TRBJ2-7|TRBV10-3
TGTGCCATCGGCGGGGGCAACTCCTACGAGCAGTACTTC
CAIGGGNSYEQYF
>-|-|TRBJ1-5|TRBV27
TGTGCCAGCAGTAGCGGGTGGGGTGGACAGCCCCAGCATTTT
CASSSGWGGQPQHF
>-|once|TRBJ2-5|TRBV19
TGTGCCAGTAGTCTCGACTCGAGGGAGACCCAGTACTTC
CASSLDSRETQYF
>-|once|TRBJ1-1|TRBV29-1
TGCAGCGTTGTCACGAACACTGAAGCTTTCTTT
CSVVTNTEAFF
>-|-|TRBJ1-1|TRBV6-6
TGTGCCAGCAGTTACTCGATCTCCGAGAACACTGAAGCTTTCTTT
CASSYSISENTEAFF
>TRBD2|-|TRBJ2-7|TRBV28
TGTGCCAGCAGTTCCCCCAGACTAGCGGGGGGTGCCGGGGAGCAGTACTTC
CASSSPRLAGGAGEQYF
>-|-|TRBJ1-2|TRBV6-5
TGTGCCAGCAGAGGGGATGGCTATGGCTACACCTTC
CASRGDGYGYTF
>TRBD1|-|TRBJ1-2|TRBV6-5
TGTGCCAGCACCGACAGGGATGGTGGCTACACCTTC
CASTDRDGGYTF
>-|-|TRBJ2-5|TRBV18
TGTGCCACTAAATCGAGGGGCCTCCAAGAGACCCAGTACTTC
CATKSRGLQETQYF
>-|-|TRBJ1-5|TRBV6-6
TGTGCCAGCCTTACCCCCAATCAGCCCCAGCATTTT
CASLTPNQPQHF
>-|-|TRBJ1-1|TRBV7-9
TGTGCCAGCAGCTATTTCAGTAATTCGAGGGCCCGAGGAGCTGAAGCTTTCTTT
CASSYFSNSRARGAEAFF
>-|-|TRBJ1-1|TRBV10-3
TGTGCCATCAGTGATCATGGAAAGGGACCGAACCGCGCCACTGAAGCTTTCTTT
CAISDHGKGPNRATEAFF
>TRBD1|-|TRBJ1-1|TRBV18
TGTGCCAGCTCATATCAGGGGGCGCAAGGCACTGAAGCTTTCTTT
CASSYQGAQGTEAFF
>TRBD2|-|TRBJ2-1|TRBV19
TGTGCCAGTAGTATTCTATCTAGCGGGGGGGCCAATGAGCAGTTCTTC
CASSILSSGGANEQFF
>-|-|TRBJ1-5|TRBV6-6
TGTGCCAGCAGTTCCAAGAAGGGGAGTAGCAATCAGCCCCAGCATTTT
CASSSKKGSSNQPQHF
>-|-|TRBJ1-1|TRBV6-5
TGTGCCAGCAAGGAGATGAACGGCATGAACACTGAAGCTTTCTTT
CASKEMNGMNTEAFF
>-|once|TRBJ1-4|TRBV27
TGTGCCAGCAGTTTATCGGCTATATACAGAGGGTATGAAAAACTGTTTTTT
CASSLSAIYRGYEKLFF
>-|-|TRBJ1-2|TRBV7-9
TGTGCCAGCAGCTTAGAAAGTGGTGGCTACACCTTC
CASSLESGGYTF
>-|-|TRBJ1-2|TRBV9
TGTGCCAGTTCTGACGGGGGCAAAGGCTACACCTTC
CASSDGGKGYTF
>TRBD2|few|TRBJ2-3|TRBV5-1
TGCGCCAGCAGCTTGTCACTAGCGGGGGCCCCAGATACGCAGTATTTT
CASSLSLAGAPDTQYF
>-|-|TRBJ1-3|TRBV4-1
TGCGCCAGCAGCCAAGCTCTTAACTCTGGAAACACCATATATTTT
CASSQALNSGNTIYF
>TRBD1|-|TRBJ1-5|TRBV6-2/TRBV6-3
TGTGCCAGCAGTGACAACGCCCCGGGACAGGGGAGTCAGCCCCAGCATTTT
CASSDNAPGQGSQPQHF
>-|-|TRBJ2-7|TRBV7-2
TGTGCCAGCAGCTTAGCAGGCGGTACCTACGAGCAGTACTTC
CASSLAGGTYEQYF
>-|-|TRBJ2-7|TRBV12-5
TGTGCTAGTGGTTTGTTCTCAACCTACGAGCAGTACTTC
CASGLFSTYEQYF
>TRBD1|-|TRBJ2-5|TRBV28
TGTGCCAGCAGACCCGGGACAGTGGGACAAGAGACCCAGTACTTC
CASRPGTVGQETQYF
>-|many|TRBJ2-2|TRBV3-1/TRBV3-2
TGTGCCAGCAGCCCCGCTCAGAGGGGGGAGCTGTTTTTT
CASSPAQRGELFF
>-|-|TRBJ2-7|TRBV12-3/TRBV12-4
TGTGCCAGCAGTTTAAAGGATCTGGACGAGCAGTACTTC
CASSLKDLDEQYF
>TRBD1|-|TRBJ1-1|TRBV6-5
TGTGCCACCGAGCGAAGTACAGGGGGCGGAACTGAAGCTTTCTTT
CATERSTGGGTEAFF
>-|-|TRBJ1-2|TRBV19
TGTGCCAGTAGGCGTACTGGAGCTAACTATGGCTACACCTTC
CASRRTGANYGYTF
>-|-|TRBJ2-7|TRBV18
TGTGCCAGCTCACCGGACTCCTACGAGCAGTACTTC
CASSPDSYEQYF
>-|-|TRBJ2-7|TRBV6-5
TGTGCCAGCAGTTCCCGGGACCGAGAATCCTACGAGCAGTACTTC
CASSSRDRESYEQYF
>-|-|TRBJ2-1|TRBV20-1
TGCAGTGCTAGCCGCTACAATGAGCAGTTCTTC
CSASRYNEQFF
>-|-|TRBJ2-2|TRBV2
TGTGCCAGCAGTGTCCTAGAGGACACCGGGGAGCTGTTTTTT
CASSVLEDTGELFF
>-|-|TRBJ2-7|TRBV14
TGTGCCAGCAGCCGCTTAGAGGACAACTCCTACGAGCAGTACTTC
CASSRLEDNSYEQYF
>-|-|TRBJ2-7|TRBV6-2/TRBV6-3
TGTGCCAGCAGTTACGGGGGCCCGGGCGAGCAGTACTTC
CASSYGGPGEQYF
>-|-|TRBJ1-5|TRBV5-1
TGCGCCAGCAGCTTGGCTGGCCACGATCAGCCCCAGCATTTT
CASSLAGHDQPQHF